The present T cell receptor beta chain was sequenced within a study of radiotherapy plus CTLA-4 blockade in lung cancer. Per germline, CDR1 SGHRS and CDR2 YFSETQ. The CDR3 is 13 residues long. Treatment of patients with chemo-refractory metastatic non-small-cell lung cancer consisted of focal radiation plus CTLA-4 blockade with ipilimumab. Data came from immunoSEQ multiplex PCR; TCRdb stores just in-frame clones and leaves some out. The data show more than 30,000 clones, 70% to 90% seen once. The sequencing here drew on peripheral blood, taken from a patient treated with radiotherapy plus ipilimumab. The receptor was isolated from a human donor with non-small cell lung cancer that progressed on radiotherapy plus ipilimumab. This sequence joins TRBV5-1 and TRBJ2-5, with a tentative D call TRBD1 (5 bases). Near its end, the DNA agrees better with TRBJ2-7, so the J call may be wrong. CDR3 residues: CASSLTGSYEQYF. In DNA form, the CDR3 reads TGCGCCAGCAGCTTGACAGGCTCCTACGAGCAGTACTTC.